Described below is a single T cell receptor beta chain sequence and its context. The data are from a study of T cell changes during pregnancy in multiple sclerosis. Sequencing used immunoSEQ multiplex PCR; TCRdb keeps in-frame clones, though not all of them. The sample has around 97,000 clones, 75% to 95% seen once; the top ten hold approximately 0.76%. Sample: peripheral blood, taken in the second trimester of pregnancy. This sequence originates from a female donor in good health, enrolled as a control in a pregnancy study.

CDR3 sequence: CASAGQGTSYEQYF. In DNA form, the CDR3 reads TGTGCCAGCGCGGGACAGGGGACCTCCTACGAGCAGTACTTC. V gene TRBV19 combines with J gene TRBJ2-7; 10 nucleotides align to TRBD1. Per the germline V gene, CDR1 is LNHDA and CDR2 is SQIVND (reference sequence). The CDR3 covers 14 residues. The ends lost 9 bases at V and 0 bases at J; junction bases unmatched: 5.